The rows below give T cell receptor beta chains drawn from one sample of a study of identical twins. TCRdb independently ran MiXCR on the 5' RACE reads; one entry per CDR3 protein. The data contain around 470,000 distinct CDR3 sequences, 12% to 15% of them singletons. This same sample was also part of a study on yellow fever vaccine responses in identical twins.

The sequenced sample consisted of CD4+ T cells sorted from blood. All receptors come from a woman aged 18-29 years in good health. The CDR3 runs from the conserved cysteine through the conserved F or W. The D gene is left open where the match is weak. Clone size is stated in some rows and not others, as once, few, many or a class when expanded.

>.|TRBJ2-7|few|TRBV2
CASSDVRTSYEQYF
TGTGCCAGCAGTGATGTCAGGACCTCCTACGAGCAGTACTTC
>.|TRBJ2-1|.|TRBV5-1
CASSPDRWVNEQFF
TGCGCCAGCTCACCAGACAGGTGGGTAAATGAGCAGTTCTTC
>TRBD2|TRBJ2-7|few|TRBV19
CASSTRTSGRDSYEQYF
TGTGCCAGTAGTACCCGGACTAGCGGGAGAGACTCCTACGAGCAGTACTTC
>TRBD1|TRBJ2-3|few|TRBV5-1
CASSQTGDRSDTQYF
TGCGCCAGCAGCCAAACAGGGGACCGCAGCGATACGCAGTATTTT
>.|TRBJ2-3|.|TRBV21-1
CASSKYGGTYSASTDTQYF
TGTGCCAGCAGCAAATATGGGGGGACCTATTCTGCTAGCACAGATACGCAGTATTTT
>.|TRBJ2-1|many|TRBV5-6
CASSTATGRIIYNEQFF
TGTGCCAGCAGCACGGCGACAGGCCGAATTATATACAATGAGCAGTTCTTC
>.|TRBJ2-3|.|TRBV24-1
CATDAGGALRDTQYF
TGTGCCACCGATGCTGGCGGGGCGCTGCGGGATACGCAGTATTTT
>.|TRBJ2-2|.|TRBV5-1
CASSLLLDTGELFF
TGCGCCAGCAGCTTGCTACTCGACACCGGGGAGCTGTTTTTT
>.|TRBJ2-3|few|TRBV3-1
CASSQDVPGGADTQYF
TGTGCCAGCAGCCAAGACGTCCCCGGTGGCGCAGATACGCAGTATTTT
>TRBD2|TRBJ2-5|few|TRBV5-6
CASIRTGGFQETQYF
TGTGCCAGCATCCGAACGGGGGGTTTCCAAGAGACCCAGTACTTC
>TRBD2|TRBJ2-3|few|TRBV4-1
CASSQGMAGGLPDTQYF
TGCGCCAGCAGCCAAGGAATGGCGGGAGGCCTCCCAGATACGCAGTATTTT
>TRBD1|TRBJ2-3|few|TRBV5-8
CASSLQDRAGDTQYF
TGTGCCAGCAGCCTACAGGACAGGGCGGGAGATACGCAGTATTTT
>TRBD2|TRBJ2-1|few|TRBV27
CASTRQVGLAGYNEQFF
TGTGCCAGCACCCGTCAAGTCGGACTAGCGGGGTACAATGAGCAGTTCTTC
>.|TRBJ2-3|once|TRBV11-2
CASSREPGATRTDTQYF
TGTGCCAGCAGCCGCGAGCCGGGAGCCACTCGCACAGATACGCAGTATTTT
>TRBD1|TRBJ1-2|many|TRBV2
CASSQDRDYGYTF
TGTGCCAGCAGCCAGGACAGGGACTATGGCTACACCTTC
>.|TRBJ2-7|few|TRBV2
CASSEVGDVEQYF
TGTGCCAGCAGTGAAGTAGGGGACGTCGAGCAGTACTTC
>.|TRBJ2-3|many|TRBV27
CASSPRRGDTQYF
TGTGCCAGCAGCCCTAGAAGGGGCGATACGCAGTATTTT
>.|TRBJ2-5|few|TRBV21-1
CASSKALAGGQETQYF
TGTGCCAGCAGCAAAGCCTTAGCGGGGGGGCAAGAGACCCAGTACTTC
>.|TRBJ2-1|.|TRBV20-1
CSAVGAESYNEQFF
TGCAGTGCTGTGGGGGCCGAATCCTACAATGAGCAGTTCTTC
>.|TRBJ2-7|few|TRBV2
CASSGSASSYEQYF
TGTGCCAGCAGTGGGTCAGCTTCTTCCTACGAGCAGTACTTC
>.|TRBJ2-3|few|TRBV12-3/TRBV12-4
CASSSWGGTDTQYF
TGTGCCAGCAGTAGCTGGGGGGGCACAGATACGCAGTATTTT
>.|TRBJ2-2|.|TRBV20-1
CSARLGGSGELFF
TGCAGTGCTAGGTTGGGGGGTTCCGGGGAGCTGTTTTTT
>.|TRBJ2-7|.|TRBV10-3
CAISDSVRGRGSYEQYF
TGTGCCATCAGTGACTCCGTAAGGGGCCGGGGCTCCTACGAGCAGTACTTC
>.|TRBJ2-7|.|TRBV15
CATSRGDKSYEQYF
TGTGCCACCAGCAGAGGGGACAAGTCCTACGAGCAGTACTTC
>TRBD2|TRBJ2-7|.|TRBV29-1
CSVVFGLADYEQYF
TGCAGCGTGGTATTTGGACTAGCGGACTACGAGCAGTACTTC
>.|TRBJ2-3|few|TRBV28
CASSDNLGSTDTQYF
TGTGCCAGCAGCGACAACTTGGGCAGCACAGATACGCAGTATTTT
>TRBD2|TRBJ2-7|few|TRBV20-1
CSARDITSGGPYEQYF
TGCAGTGCTAGAGATATAACTAGCGGGGGTCCCTACGAGCAGTACTTC
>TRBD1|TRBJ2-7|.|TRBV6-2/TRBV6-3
CASSYYTGVRAYEQYF
TGTGCCAGCAGTTACTATACAGGGGTTCGGGCCTACGAGCAGTACTTC
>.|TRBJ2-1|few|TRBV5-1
CASSYRGDNEQFF
TGCGCCAGCAGCTACCGGGGTGACAATGAGCAGTTCTTC
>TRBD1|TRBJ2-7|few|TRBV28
CATAGQGTYEQYF
TGTGCCACCGCCGGACAGGGAACCTACGAGCAGTACTTC
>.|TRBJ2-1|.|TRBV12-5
CASGLSRVYNEQFF
TGTGCTAGTGGTTTATCTAGGGTCTACAATGAGCAGTTCTTC
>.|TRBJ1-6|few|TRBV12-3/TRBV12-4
CASSLRATGDSPLHF
TGTGCCAGCAGTTTAAGGGCCACCGGGGATTCACCCCTCCACTTT
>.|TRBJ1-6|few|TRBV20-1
CSPYNPRQGDNSPLHF
TGCAGTCCCTATAACCCCCGCCAGGGTGATAATTCACCCCTCCACTTT
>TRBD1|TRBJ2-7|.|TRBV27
CASSLATGQGAVVQYF
TGTGCCAGCAGTTTAGCAACGGGACAGGGGGCGGTGGTGCAGTACTTC
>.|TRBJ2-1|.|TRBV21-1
CASSGGGTGYNEQFF
TGTGCCAGCAGCGGGGGGGGGACAGGTTACAATGAGCAGTTCTTC